Many counts were recorded for the clone carrying this TCR beta chain. This record comes from a study of CD8 T cells in ankylosing spondylitis. TCRdb reprocessed the 5' RACE reads via MiXCR and lists one record per CDR3 protein. The sample records tens of thousands of distinct CDR3 sequences, about 2.5% being singletons. Germline CDR1 reads SGDLS; CDR2 reads YYNGEE. This CDR3 contains 14 residues. Trimming stripped 0 bases from V and 4 bases from J, with 9 bases between. The source material was blood, either unsorted or a sorted T cell fraction (not recorded which). The V gene is TRBV9, the J gene TRBJ2-3; D gene unclear. This TCR was sampled from a male donor with ankylosing spondylitis or in good health (not recorded which). The CDR3 sequence: CASSVDYGADTQYF. CDR3 DNA: TGTGCCAGCAGCGTAGACTACGGCGCAGATACGCAGTATTTT.